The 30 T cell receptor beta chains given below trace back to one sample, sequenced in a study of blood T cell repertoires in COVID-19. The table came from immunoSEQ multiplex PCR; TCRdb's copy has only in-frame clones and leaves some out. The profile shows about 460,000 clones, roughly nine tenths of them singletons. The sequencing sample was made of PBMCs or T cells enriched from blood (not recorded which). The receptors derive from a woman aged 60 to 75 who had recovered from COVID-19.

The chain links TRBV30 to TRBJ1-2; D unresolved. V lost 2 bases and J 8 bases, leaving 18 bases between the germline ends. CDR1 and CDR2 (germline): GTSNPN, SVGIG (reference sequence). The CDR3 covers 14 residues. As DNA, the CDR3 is TGTGCCTGGAGTACAAGGAGAGCCCTCGGAGGCTACACCTTC. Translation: CAWSTRRALGGYTF.

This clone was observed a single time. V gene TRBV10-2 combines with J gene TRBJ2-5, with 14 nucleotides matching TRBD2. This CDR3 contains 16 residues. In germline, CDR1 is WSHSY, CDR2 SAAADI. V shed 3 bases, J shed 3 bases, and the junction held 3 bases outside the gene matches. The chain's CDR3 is CASSDSGLAGEETQYF. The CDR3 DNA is TGCGCCAGCAGTGACTCGGGACTAGCGGGGGAAGAGACCCAGTACTTC.

For the CDR3, the DNA is TGTGCTAGTGGTTCACAAGGAGTACTCTTCTCCTACAATGAGCAGTTCTTC. Protein product: CASGSQGVLFSYNEQFF. The V gene is TRBV12-5, the J gene TRBJ2-1; no definite D call. Looked up from germline, CDR1 is LGHNT and CDR2 is FRNRAP. The CDR3 is 17 residues long. The germline V and J ends were trimmed by 4 bases and 0 bases, with 16 bases remaining between them.

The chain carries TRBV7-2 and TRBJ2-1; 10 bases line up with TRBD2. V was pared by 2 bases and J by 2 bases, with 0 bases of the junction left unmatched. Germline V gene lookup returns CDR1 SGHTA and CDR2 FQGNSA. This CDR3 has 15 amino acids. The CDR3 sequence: CASSLTSGAYNEQFF. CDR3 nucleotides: TGTGCCAGCAGCTTAACTAGCGGGGCCTACAATGAGCAGTTCTTC.

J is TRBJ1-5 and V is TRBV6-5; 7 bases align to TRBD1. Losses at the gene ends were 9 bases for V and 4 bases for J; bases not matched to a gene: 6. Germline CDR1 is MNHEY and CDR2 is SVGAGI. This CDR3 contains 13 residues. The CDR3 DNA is TGTGCCAGTGTGACAGGGTTTAATCAGCCCCAGCATTTT. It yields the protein CASVTGFNQPQHF.

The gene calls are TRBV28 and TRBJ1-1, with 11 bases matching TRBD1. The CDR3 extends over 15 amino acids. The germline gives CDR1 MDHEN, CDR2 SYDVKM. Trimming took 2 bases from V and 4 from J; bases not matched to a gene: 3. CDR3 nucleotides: TGTGCCAGCAGTTTAATAGGGACAGGGGGCACTGAAGCTTTCTTT. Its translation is CASSLIGTGGTEAFF.

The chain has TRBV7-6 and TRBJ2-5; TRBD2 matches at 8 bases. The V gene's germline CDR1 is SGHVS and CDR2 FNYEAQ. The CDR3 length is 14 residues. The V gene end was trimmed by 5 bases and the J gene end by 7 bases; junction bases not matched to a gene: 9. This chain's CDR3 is CASSLAGGAATQYF. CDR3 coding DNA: TGTGCCAGCAGCCTCGCGGGGGGTGCGGCGACCCAGTACTTC.

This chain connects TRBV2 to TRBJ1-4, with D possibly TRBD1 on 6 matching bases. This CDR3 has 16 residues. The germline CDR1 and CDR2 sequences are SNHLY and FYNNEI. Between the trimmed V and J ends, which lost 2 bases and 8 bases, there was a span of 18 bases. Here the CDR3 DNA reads TGTGCCAGCAGTGAACCACTCGGGGACATCCGGGAAAAACTGTTTTTT. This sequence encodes CASSEPLGDIREKLFF.

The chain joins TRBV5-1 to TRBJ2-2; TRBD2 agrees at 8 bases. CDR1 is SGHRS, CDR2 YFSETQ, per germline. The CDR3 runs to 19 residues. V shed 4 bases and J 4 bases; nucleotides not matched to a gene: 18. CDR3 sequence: CASSRNGIYGGDFTGELFF. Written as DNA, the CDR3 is TGCGCCAGCAGCCGTAACGGGATTTACGGGGGGGATTTCACCGGGGAGCTGTTTTTT.

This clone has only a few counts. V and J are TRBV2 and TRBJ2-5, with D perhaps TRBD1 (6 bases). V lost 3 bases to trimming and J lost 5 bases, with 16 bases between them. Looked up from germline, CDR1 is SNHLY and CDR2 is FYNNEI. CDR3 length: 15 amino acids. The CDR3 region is CASSDRAGRGETQYF. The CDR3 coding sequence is TGTGCCAGCAGTGATAGAGCTGGTAGGGGGGAGACCCAGTACTTC.

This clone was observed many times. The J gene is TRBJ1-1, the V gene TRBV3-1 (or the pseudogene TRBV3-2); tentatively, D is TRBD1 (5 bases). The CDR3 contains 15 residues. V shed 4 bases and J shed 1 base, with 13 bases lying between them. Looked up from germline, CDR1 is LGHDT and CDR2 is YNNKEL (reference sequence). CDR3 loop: CASSRWGGENTEAFF. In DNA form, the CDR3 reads TGTGCCAGCAGCCGTTGGGGAGGGGAGAACACTGAAGCTTTCTTT.

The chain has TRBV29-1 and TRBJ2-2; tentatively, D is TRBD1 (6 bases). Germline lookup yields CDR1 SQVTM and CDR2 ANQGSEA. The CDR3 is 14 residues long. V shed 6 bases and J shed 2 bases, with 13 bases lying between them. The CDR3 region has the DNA TGCAGCGTCGTCGGACAGACCAACACCGGGGAGCTGTTTTTT. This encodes CSVVGQTNTGELFF.

In DNA, the CDR3 is TGTGCCAGCAGCTTAGGGACTAGCGGGGGCGTAACCGGGGAGCTGTTTTTT. It codes for CASSLGTSGGVTGELFF. The V and J genes are TRBV7-6 and TRBJ2-2; the match to TRBD2 covers 13 bases. V lost 1 base, J lost 5 bases, and 4 bases stayed unmatched. Germline values: CDR1 SGHVS, CDR2 FNYEAQ. The CDR3 runs to 17 residues.

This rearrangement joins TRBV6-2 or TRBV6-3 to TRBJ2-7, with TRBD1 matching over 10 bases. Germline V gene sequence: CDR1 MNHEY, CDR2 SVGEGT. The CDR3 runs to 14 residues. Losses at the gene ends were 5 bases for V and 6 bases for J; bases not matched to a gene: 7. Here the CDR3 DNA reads TGTGCCAGCAGTGATCGGACAGGGGGTAGCGAGCAGTACGTC. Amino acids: CASSDRTGGSEQYV.

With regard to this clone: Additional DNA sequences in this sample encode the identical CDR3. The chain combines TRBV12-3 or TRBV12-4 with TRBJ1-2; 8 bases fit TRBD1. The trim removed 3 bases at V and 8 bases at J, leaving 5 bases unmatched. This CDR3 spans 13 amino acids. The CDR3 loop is CASSFTGGSGYTF. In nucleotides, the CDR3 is TGTGCCAGCAGTTTCACAGGGGGTAGCGGCTACACCTTC.

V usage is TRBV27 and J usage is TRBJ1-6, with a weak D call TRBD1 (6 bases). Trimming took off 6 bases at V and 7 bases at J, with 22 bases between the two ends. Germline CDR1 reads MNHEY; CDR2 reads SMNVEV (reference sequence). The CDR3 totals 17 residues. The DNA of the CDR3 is TGTGCCAGCAGGCCCATGAGCGGGGGGCGTGTAAATTCACCCCTCCACTTT. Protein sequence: CASRPMSGGRVNSPLHF.

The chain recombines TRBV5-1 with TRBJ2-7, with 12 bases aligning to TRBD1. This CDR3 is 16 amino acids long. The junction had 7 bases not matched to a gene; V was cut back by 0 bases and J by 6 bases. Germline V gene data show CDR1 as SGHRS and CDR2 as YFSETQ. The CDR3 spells CASSLAPGQGASEQYF. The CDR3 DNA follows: TGCGCCAGCAGCTTGGCGCCGGGACAGGGGGCTAGCGAGCAGTACTTC.

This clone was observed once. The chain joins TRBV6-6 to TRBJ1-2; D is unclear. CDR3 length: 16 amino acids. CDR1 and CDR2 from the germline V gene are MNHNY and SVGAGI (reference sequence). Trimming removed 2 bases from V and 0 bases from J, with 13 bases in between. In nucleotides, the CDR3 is TGTGCCAGCAGTTACGGGAGGTACAGACCTAACTATGGCTACACCTTC. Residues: CASSYGRYRPNYGYTF.

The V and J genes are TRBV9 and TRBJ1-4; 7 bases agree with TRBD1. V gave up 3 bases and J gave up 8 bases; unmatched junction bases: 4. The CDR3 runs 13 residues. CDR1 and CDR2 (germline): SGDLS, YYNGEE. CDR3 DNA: TGTGCCAGCAGCGAGCGACAGGGCGAAAAACTGTTTTTT. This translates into CASSERQGEKLFF. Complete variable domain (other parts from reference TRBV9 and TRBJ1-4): DSGVTQTPKHLITATGQRVTLRCSPRSGDLSVYWYQQSLDQGLQFLIQYYNGEERAKGNILERFSAQQFPDLHSELNLSSLELGDSALYFCASSERQGEKLFFGSGTQLSVL.

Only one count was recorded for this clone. The CDR3 loop is CASSSKRTAGFSAQHF. In DNA form, the CDR3 reads TGTGCCAGCAGTTCGAAAAGGACAGCCGGGTTTTCTGCCCAGCATTTT. The gene calls are TRBV6-2 or TRBV6-3 and TRBJ1-5; D perhaps matches TRBD1 (6 bases). Germline CDR1 is MNHEY and CDR2 is SVGEGT. CDR3 length equals 16 residues. Trimming removed 4 bases from V and 11 bases from J, with 24 bases in between.

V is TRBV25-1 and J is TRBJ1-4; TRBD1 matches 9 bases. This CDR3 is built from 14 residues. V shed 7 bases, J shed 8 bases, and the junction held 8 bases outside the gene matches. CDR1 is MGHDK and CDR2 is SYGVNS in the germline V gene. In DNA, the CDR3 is TGTGCCAGCAACCCGGGACAGGGAACGGAAAAACTGTTTTTT. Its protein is CASNPGQGTEKLFF.

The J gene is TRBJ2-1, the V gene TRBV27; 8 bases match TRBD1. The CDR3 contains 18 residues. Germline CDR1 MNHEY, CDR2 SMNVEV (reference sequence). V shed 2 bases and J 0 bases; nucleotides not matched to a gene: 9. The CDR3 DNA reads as TGTGCCAGCAGTTTACTTTCTCCAACAGGGGGCTCCTACAATGAGCAGTTCTTC. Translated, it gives CASSLLSPTGGSYNEQFF.

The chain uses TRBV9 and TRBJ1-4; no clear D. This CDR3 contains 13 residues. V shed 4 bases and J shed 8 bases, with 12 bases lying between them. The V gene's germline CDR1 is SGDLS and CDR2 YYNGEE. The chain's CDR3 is CASSISPQEKLFF. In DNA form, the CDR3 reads TGTGCCAGCAGCATTAGCCCCCAGGAAAAACTGTTTTTT.

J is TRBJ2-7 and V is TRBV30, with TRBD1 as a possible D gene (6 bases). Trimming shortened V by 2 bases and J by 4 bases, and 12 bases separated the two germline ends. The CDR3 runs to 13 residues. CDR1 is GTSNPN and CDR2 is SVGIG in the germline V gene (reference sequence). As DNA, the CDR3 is TGTGCCTGGAGTCCAGGGGCAATATACGAGCAGTACGTC. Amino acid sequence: CAWSPGAIYEQYV.

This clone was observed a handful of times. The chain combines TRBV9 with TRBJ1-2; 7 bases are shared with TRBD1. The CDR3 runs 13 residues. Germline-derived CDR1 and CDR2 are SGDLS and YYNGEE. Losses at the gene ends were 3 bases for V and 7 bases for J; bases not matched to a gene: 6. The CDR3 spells CASSERQGGGYTF. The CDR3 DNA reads TGTGCCAGCAGCGAACGACAGGGAGGTGGCTACACCTTC.

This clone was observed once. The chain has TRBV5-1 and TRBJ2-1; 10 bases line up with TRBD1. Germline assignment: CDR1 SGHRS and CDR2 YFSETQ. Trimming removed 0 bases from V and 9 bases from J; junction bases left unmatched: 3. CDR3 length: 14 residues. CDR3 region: CASSLGQGALEQFF. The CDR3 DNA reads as TGCGCCAGCAGCTTGGGACAGGGGGCGCTTGAGCAGTTCTTC.

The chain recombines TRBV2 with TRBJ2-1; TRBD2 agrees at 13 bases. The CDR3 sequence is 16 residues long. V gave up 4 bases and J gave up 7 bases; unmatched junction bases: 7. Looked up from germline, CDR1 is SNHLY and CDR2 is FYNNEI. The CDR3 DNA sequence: TGTGCCAGCAGTGCTAAACTAGCGGGGGGGCTAAATGAGCAGTTCTTC. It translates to CASSAKLAGGLNEQFF.

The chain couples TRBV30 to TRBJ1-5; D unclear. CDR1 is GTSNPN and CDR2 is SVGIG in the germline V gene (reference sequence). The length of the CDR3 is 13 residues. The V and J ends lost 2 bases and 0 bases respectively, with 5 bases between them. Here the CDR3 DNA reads TGTGCCTGGAGTTCGTTTAGCAATCAGCCCCAGCATTTT. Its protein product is CAWSSFSNQPQHF.

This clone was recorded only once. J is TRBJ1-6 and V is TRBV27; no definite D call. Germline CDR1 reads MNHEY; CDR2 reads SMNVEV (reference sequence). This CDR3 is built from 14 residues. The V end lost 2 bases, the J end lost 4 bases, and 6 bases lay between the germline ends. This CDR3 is CASSLNLYNSPLHF. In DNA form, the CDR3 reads TGTGCCAGCAGTTTAAACTTATATAATTCACCCCTCCACTTT.

The CDR3 nucleotides are TGTGCCAGCAGTCGGACAGGCCGTCAATACTCCTACGAGCAGTACGTC. This gives the protein CASSRTGRQYSYEQYV. The V and J genes are TRBV6-2 or TRBV6-3 and TRBJ2-7; TRBD1 matches at 7 bases. Germline V CDR1 and CDR2: MNHEY, SVGEGT. J gave up 0 bases and V 5 bases, and 10 bases lay outside the gene matches. The CDR3 covers 16 residues.